This T cell receptor (beta chain) was captured by sequencing in a study of cytomegalovirus exposure and HLA in healthy donors. V shed 7 bases and J 4 bases; nucleotides not matched to a gene: 7. Germline lookup yields CDR1 SGHTA and CDR2 FQGNSA. This CDR3 has 15 amino acids. The PCR was carried out with 60 Vbeta primers and 13 Jbeta primers. The table came from immunoSEQ multiplex PCR; TCRdb's copy has only in-frame clones and leaves some out. The sample holds 60,000 to 75,000 clones. Specimen: PBMCs. The sequence was obtained from a woman in her twenties or thirties in good health and CMV-seronegative. This sequence joins TRBV7-2 and TRBJ2-5, with TRBD2 matching over 12 bases. CDR3 nucleotides: TGTGCCAGCACATCAACTAGCGGGGGGTTAGAGACCCAGTACTTC. Its translation is CASTSTSGGLETQYF.